These 2 T cell receptor beta chains were sequenced from one sample in a study of blood T cell repertoires in COVID-19 (dated by TCRdb to 2019 to 2021). Library generation was performed with the immunoSEQ multiplex PCR assay. This immuneACCESS table, as held by TCRdb, lists in-frame sequences with V and J called but not all clones. Of the missing ones, under half trace to an unresolved V gene in checked studies; the others have no known cause. Across this sample there are 120,000 or so clones, with roughly 84% seen only once. The ten largest clones represent 3% to 4% of the sample. Sequencing was done on a sample of peripheral blood. The receptors derive from a man aged 60 to 75 with acute or convalescent COVID-19.

V is TRBV7-3 and J is TRBJ2-3; weak D call: TRBD1 (6 bases). CDR1 and CDR2 (germline): SGHTA, FQGTGA. Between the trimmed V and J ends, which lost 3 bases and 1 base, there was a span of 8 bases. CDR3 length: 14 residues. The CDR3 loop is CASSLGQGTDTQYF. The DNA for the CDR3 is TGTGCCAGCAGCTTGGGACAAGGCACAGATACGCAGTATTTT.

The chain recombines TRBV5-6 with TRBJ1-5, with D maybe TRBD1 (6 bases). Germline CDR1 reads SGHDT; CDR2 reads YYEEEE. The length of the CDR3 is 14 residues. V lost 7 bases to trimming and J lost 1 base, with 12 bases between them. CDR3 sequence: CASHKGGSNQPQHF. The CDR3 DNA reads as TGTGCCAGCCACAAAGGGGGAAGCAATCAGCCCCAGCATTTT.